The clone carrying this T cell receptor (beta chain) was detected only a few times. Expressed TCRB transcripts were sequenced, since all the RNA that had been isolated was reverse transcribed. The repertoire was sequenced with immunoSEQ multiplex PCR; TCRdb's copy has only in-frame clones and lacks some. This sample has about 140,000 clones, with more than 9% found just once. The CDR3 has 16 residues. Germline V gene data show CDR1 as SGHRS and CDR2 as YFSETQ. Losses at the gene ends were 0 bases for V and 6 bases for J; bases not matched to a gene: 7. These data originate in a study of beta chain features in type 1 diabetes.

Sequencing used naive CD4+ T cells from blood. The chain has TRBV5-1 and TRBJ1-4; 8 bases agree with TRBD1. This clonotype was obtained from a man between 18 and 29 years old in good health. In DNA, the CDR3 is TGCGCCAGCAGCTTGGCCACAGGGGGAATTGATGAAAAACTGTTTTTT. Translating gives CASSLATGGIDEKLFF.